This is a list of T cell receptor beta chains from one sample in a study of T-cell reconstitution after alpha-beta-depleted transplantation in children. Via MiXCR, TCRdb re-called the PCR reads, giving one row per CDR3 protein. The sample has about 500,000 distinct CDR3 sequences, less than 35% seen once; the top ten hold roughly 2.5%. The input for sequencing was PBMCs from the stem cell graft donor, taken from the stem cell graft. The receptor set was obtained from a human donor who donated a stem cell graft to a child with aplastic anemia. Each CDR3 is given with its conserved first and last residue. A D gene is named only where the DNA matches it firmly. Clone size is given for some rows only: seen once, a few or many times, or a class if the clone is expanded.

CDR3nt,CDR3aa,v_gene,j_gene,abundance,d_gene
TGCAGTGCTAGAGATGGAACAGGGACCTCCTACAATGAGCAGTTCTTC,CSARDGTGTSYNEQFF,TRBV20-1,TRBJ2-1,few,.
TGCAGCGGCAAGGGGGGGCTCACAGATACGCAGTATTTT,CSGKGGLTDTQYF,TRBV29-1,TRBJ2-3,.,.
TGTGCCACCAGCAGAGATCAGACTAGCGGGAGTTTAATTCAGTTCTTC,CATSRDQTSGSLIQFF,TRBV15,TRBJ2-1,.,TRBD2
TGTGCCAGCAGTTCCCTGGGCGGGGAGCTGTTTTTT,CASSSLGGELFF,TRBV6-6,TRBJ2-2,.,.
TGCGCCAGCAGCCAACAGCGGGGCGCCTACGAGCAGTACTTC,CASSQQRGAYEQYF,TRBV4-3,TRBJ2-7,few,TRBD2
TGCGCCAGCAGCGAGTCGACAGGGCCAGGCTCGGCTGAAGCTTTCTTT,CASSESTGPGSAEAFF,TRBV5-1,TRBJ1-1,few,TRBD1
TGTGCCAGCAGTTCTGGGGGTCGGAATGAGCAGTTCTTC,CASSSGGRNEQFF,TRBV6-5,TRBJ2-1,.,.
TGTGCCAGCTCACGAAGGACGGGGGACGAGGGCACTGAAGCTTTCTTT,CASSRRTGDEGTEAFF,TRBV18,TRBJ1-1,.,.
TGTGCTAGTGGTTTGGGAGCATATGAAGCTTTCTTT,CASGLGAYEAFF,TRBV12-5,TRBJ1-1,.,.
TGTGCCAGCAGTGACAAGGGAGTTAATCAGCCCCAGCATTTT,CASSDKGVNQPQHF,TRBV6-1,TRBJ1-5,few,.
TGTGCCAGCAGTTTCTCGGGGCCCGGGGCCTACGAGCAGTACTTC,CASSFSGPGAYEQYF,TRBV6-5,TRBJ2-7,few,.
TGTGCCAGCAGCATGACAGGGGTCTCTGGGGCCAACGTCCTGACTTTC,CASSMTGVSGANVLTF,TRBV5-6,TRBJ2-6,few,TRBD1
TGCGCCAGTCATACTCTCGGGAGCTCCTACAATGAGCAGTTCTTC,CASHTLGSSYNEQFF,TRBV5-1,TRBJ2-1,few,.
TGTGCCACGGGAGCAGCAGATACGCAGTATTTT,CATGAADTQYF,TRBV24-1,TRBJ2-3,.,.
TGCAGTGCTAGCCCCAGGTTGGAATCCTACGAGCAGTACTTC,CSASPRLESYEQYF,TRBV20-1,TRBJ2-7,few,.
TGTGCCTGGTCAGCGGGGAGCAATCAGCCCCAGCATTTT,CAWSAGSNQPQHF,TRBV30,TRBJ1-5,.,.
TGTGCCAGCTCACCATCGGCGGGAGCACCTAGTACGCAGTATTTT,CASSPSAGAPSTQYF,TRBV18,TRBJ2-3,.,TRBD2
TGTGCCAGCAGCCAGAGGGGGGAAGAGACCCAGTACTTC,CASSQRGEETQYF,TRBV7-9,TRBJ2-5,.,.
TGTGCCAGCAGCTTAGTGGGGTCAGGGGGTGAGCAGTTCTTC,CASSLVGSGGEQFF,TRBV7-2,TRBJ2-1,.,TRBD1
TGTGCCATCAGGAAAGGGGACACGGCAGATACGCAGTATTTT,CAIRKGDTADTQYF,TRBV10-3,TRBJ2-3,.,.
TGTGCCAGCAGTTTACTGCGGGAGACGTTAAGATTGTTCTATGAGCAGTTCTTC,CASSLLRETLRLFYEQFF,TRBV27,TRBJ2-1,few,TRBD2
TGCGCCAGCAGCCAACTACCAGGAGGGACTAGCGGGATGACGGGATCCAATGAGCAGTTCTTC,CASSQLPGGTSGMTGSNEQFF,TRBV4-1,TRBJ2-1,.,TRBD2
TGCAGTGCCCAGATCAGCTTTCCCGAGCAGTACTTC,CSAQISFPEQYF,TRBV20-1,TRBJ2-7,.,.
TGTGCCAGCAGCAGACCTTTTGCCGGGACTAGCTTCCACGAGCAGTACTTC,CASSRPFAGTSFHEQYF,TRBV6-2/TRBV6-3,TRBJ2-7,few,TRBD2
TGTGCCAGCAGTACGGCGACAGGCGCAGGAGTTGAGACCCAGTACTTC,CASSTATGAGVETQYF,TRBV6-1,TRBJ2-5,.,.
TGTGCCAGTCGAAGGACCTCTGGGGCCAACGTCCTGACTTTC,CASRRTSGANVLTF,TRBV19,TRBJ2-6,.,.
TGTGCCAGCAGGGGTGTTGGGTCACCCCTCCACTTT,CASRGVGSPLHF,TRBV28,TRBJ1-6,.,.
TGTGCCAGCTCACCAATTCAGGGGGTGGTAACGAACACTGAAGCTTTCTTT,CASSPIQGVVTNTEAFF,TRBV18,TRBJ1-1,.,TRBD1